These 9 T cell receptor beta chains share one sample of origin, sequenced in a study of T cells in Graves' hyperthyroidism and ophthalmopathy. RNA transcripts yielded amplified TCR beta CDR3 regions. A set of HTBI primers served as the primers for a first-round RT-PCR of the TCR CDR3. TCRdb called the multiplex PCR reads again in MiXCR, with one record for every CDR3 protein. This table holds roughly 500,000 distinct CDR3 sequences, more than 15% found once. Source material: blood. These receptors originate from a woman in her thirties with Graves' ophthalmopathy.

Comments on this clonotype: Just one base apart from a much larger clone, this may be a read error. CDR3 protein: CASSLELLKEAQYF. DNA for the CDR3: TGTGCCAGCAGCTTGGAACTTCTCAAAGAGGCCCAGTACTTC. The gene calls are TRBV7-2 and TRBJ2-5; D is undetermined. Germline V gene data show CDR1 as SGHTA and CDR2 as FQGNSA. CDR3 length: 14 amino acids. The complete variable domain, with remaining parts taken from reference TRBV7-2 and TRBJ2-5, reads GAGVSQSPSNKVTEKGKDVELRCDPISGHTALYWYRQSLGQGLEFLIYFQGNSAPDKSGLPSDRFSAERTGGSVSTLTIQRTQQEDSAVYLCASSLELLKEAQYFGPGTRLLVL.

This clonotype was found many times. The rearrangement joins TRBV28 to TRBJ2-4; 11 bases are shared with TRBD2. CDR3 length equals 17 residues. Germline CDR1 reads MDHEN; CDR2 reads SYDVKM. With V trimmed by 5 bases and J by 4 bases, 10 bases remained unmatched. CDR3 loop: CASSTPRLAGRKNIQYF. The CDR3 DNA reads TGTGCCAGCAGTACTCCTCGACTAGCGGGACGTAAAAACATTCAGTACTTC.

This clonotype was seen repeatedly, ten times or more. The V gene is TRBV30, the J gene TRBJ2-7; D not resolved. With 3 bases removed from V and 7 bases from J, the gap between germline ends came to 10 bases. The CDR3 is 11 residues long. Germline CDR1 and CDR2: GTSNPN and SVGIG (reference sequence). The CDR3 sequence: CAWSQTREQYF. The CDR3 nucleotides read TGTGCCTGGAGCCAGACGCGGGAGCAGTACTTC. Filled out from reference TRBV30 and TRBJ2-7, the complete variable domain reads SQTIHQWPATLVQPVGSPLSLECTVEGTSNPNLYWYRQAAGRGLQLLFYSVGIGQISSEVPQNLSASRPQDRQFILSSKKLLLSDSGFYLCAWSQTREQYFGPGTRLTVT.

The table lists this clonotype with a few counts. The chain combines TRBV24-1 with TRBJ2-2, with 13 bases that match TRBD2. V lost 7 bases to trimming and J lost 6 bases; unmatched junction nucleotides: 4. This CDR3 region has 15 residues. Germline V gene lookup returns CDR1 KGHDR and CDR2 SFDVKD. Written as DNA, the CDR3 is TGTGCCACCAGCAGGACTAGCGGGAGTGCCGGGGAGCTGTTTTTT. Translated: CATSRTSGSAGELFF.

This clonotype has a count of ten or more. J is TRBJ1-1 and V is TRBV28, with D tentatively TRBD1 (5 bases). Germline V CDR1 and CDR2: MDHEN, SYDVKM. The CDR3 consists of 16 residues. The V and J ends lost 5 bases and 5 bases respectively, with 21 bases between them. CDR3 region: CASSRSTIGAGTEAFF. The CDR3 DNA reads as TGTGCCAGCAGTCGCTCCACCATCGGGGCTGGGACTGAAGCTTTCTTT.

This clonotype was seen at least ten times. The chain employs TRBV7-2 and TRBJ2-7; TRBD2 matches 10 bases. Trimming cost V 5 bases and J 6 bases; bases outside gene matches: 7. The CDR3 extends over 14 amino acids. The germline CDR1 and CDR2 sequences are SGHTA and FQGNSA. The CDR3 DNA reads as TGTGCCAGCAGCCCGCAGAGACTAGCGGGCGAGCAGTACTTC. This encodes CASSPQRLAGEQYF.

This clonotype occurred many times. The chain joins TRBV5-1 to TRBJ1-2, with no clear D. Germline V gene data show CDR1 as SGHRS and CDR2 as YFSETQ. The CDR3 extends over 14 amino acids. V lost 3 bases to trimming and J lost 0 bases, with 9 bases between them. The CDR3 coding sequence is TGCGCCAGCAGCTCGGACGGGTCTAACTATGGCTACACCTTC. Protein sequence: CASSSDGSNYGYTF.

The table lists this clonotype with many counts. DNA of the CDR3: TGTGCCAGCGGTCCAGCGGGAACAGATACGCAGTATTTT. It encodes CASGPAGTDTQYF. This chain uses TRBV12-3 or TRBV12-4 with TRBJ2-3; 7 bases align to TRBD2. Trimming took 8 bases from V and 3 from J; bases not matched to a gene: 5. This CDR3 is 13 amino acids long.

This clonotype was recorded many times. The chain joins TRBV3-1 to TRBJ2-3; unclear D gene. The V end was cut by 3 bases, the J end by 4 bases, with 8 bases between. The germline gives CDR1 LGHDT, CDR2 YNNKEL (reference sequence). The CDR3 contains 13 residues. As DNA, the CDR3 is TGTGCCAGCAGCCAGGGTGGGCCAGATACGCAGTATTTT. It encodes CASSQGGPDTQYF.